This TCR beta chain was sequenced during a study of blood T cells in healthy people across ages. Study results and limitations: The recorded TCR beta diversity per million T cells decreased in a roughly linear manner with age.

The authors ran a second PCR of 7 to 11 cycles using a sample-barcoded 5' primer and a J-beta primer mix. Unique molecular identifiers of 12 random nucleotides labeled each cDNA. TCRdb redid the calling of the 5' RACE reads with MiXCR, one entry per CDR3 protein. Of some 1.6 million distinct CDR3 sequences listed, about 31% are singletons. This clonotype turned up a few times. What it recognizes is unknown. The CDR3 length is 14 residues. Trimming removed 1 base at V and 8 bases at J, with 9 bases between. The germline V gene has CDR1 SGHVS and CDR2 FNYEAQ. The clonotype originates from a woman between 25 and 40 years old in good health. This chain connects TRBV7-6 to TRBJ1-6; possibly TRBD1 for D (5 bases). The sequencing input was blood. The CDR3 sequence: CASSLGGGDSPLHF. The CDR3 coding sequence is TGTGCCAGCAGCTTAGGGGGAGGGGATTCACCCCTCCACTTT.